Sequencing of this TCR beta chain was carried out in a study of control samples from healthy donors and cancer patients. Profiling relied on immunoSEQ multiplex PCR, and the TCRdb table lists in-frame clones only, not all of them. The sample holds approximately 150,000 clones, 75% to 95% seen once. Germline V gives CDR1 SGHAT, CDR2 FQNNGV. V gave up 1 base and J gave up 4 bases, with 7 bases separating them. This CDR3 region has 13 residues. Specimen: blood. The sequence derives from a man between 25 and 39 years old in good health. The chain has TRBV11-2 and TRBJ1-2; D remains ambiguous. CDR3 loop: CASSLVKAYGYTF. As DNA, the CDR3 is TGTGCCAGCAGCTTAGTCAAGGCCTATGGCTACACCTTC.